One sample yielded the 17 T cell receptor beta chains listed below, sequenced in a study of shared clonotypes between healthy human individuals. Sequencing was performed with immunoSEQ multiplex PCR; in TCRdb, only in-frame clones are kept and a portion is missing. The sample lists just under 350,000 clones, about 70% occurring once. Sample: memory CD4+ T cells sorted from blood. Subset: CD45RA-negative fraction. These receptors were collected from a young man in good health.

The CDR3 region has the DNA TGTGCCAGCAGCTTGGTACAGGTTTTGAACACTGAAGCTTTCTTT. This gives the protein CASSLVQVLNTEAFF. The chain employs TRBV7-3 and TRBJ1-1, with D perhaps matching TRBD1 (5 bases). The length of the CDR3 is 15 residues. Between the trimmed V and J ends, which lost 3 bases and 0 bases, there was a span of 11 bases. Germline V gene lookup returns CDR1 SGHTA and CDR2 FQGTGA.

This chain uses TRBV28 with TRBJ2-2; D remains unclear. CDR3 length: 17 residues. Germline V gene lookup returns CDR1 MDHEN and CDR2 SYDVKM. The ends were cut back, 6 bases at V and 1 base at J, with 18 bases in the middle. This CDR3 reads CASRSPRVEQNTGELFF. The CDR3, as DNA: TGTGCCAGCAGGTCCCCGCGCGTAGAACAGAACACCGGGGAGCTGTTTTTT.

This rearrangement joins TRBV7-9 to TRBJ1-3, with TRBD1 as a possible D gene (5 bases). CDR1 SEHNR and CDR2 FQNEAQ come from the germline V gene (reference sequence). Trimming took off 3 bases at V and 8 bases at J, with 14 bases between the two ends. CDR3 length equals 14 residues. The CDR3 DNA reads as TGTGCCAGCAGCTTTCGGGACGTTCTAGACACCATATATTTT. Translating gives CASSFRDVLDTIYF.

Of note for this clone: Other DNA sequences in this sample translate to the same CDR3. V and J are TRBV7-8 and TRBJ2-1; 11 bases are shared with TRBD2. The trim removed 6 bases at V and 4 bases at J, leaving 8 bases unmatched. Germline V CDR1 and CDR2: SGHVS, FQNEAQ. The CDR3 length is 16 residues. The CDR3 reads CASSFRSGRAYNEQFF. The CDR3 DNA sequence: TGTGCCAGCAGTTTCCGTAGCGGGAGGGCGTACAATGAGCAGTTCTTC.

This clone was observed a few times. The gene calls are TRBV28 and TRBJ2-7; D gene unclear. Germline lookup yields CDR1 MDHEN and CDR2 SYDVKM. CDR3 length: 12 amino acids. V shed 5 bases and J shed 4 bases, with 9 bases lying between them. CDR3 region: CASSQASYEQYF. The CDR3 DNA is TGTGCCAGCAGTCAGGCTAGTTACGAGCAGTACTTC.

The J gene is TRBJ2-7, the V gene TRBV30; 8 positions match TRBD2. The CDR3 has 15 residues. CDR1 GTSNPN and CDR2 SVGIG come from the germline V gene (reference sequence). With 3 bases clipped from V and 5 bases from J, the junction kept 12 bases outside the gene matches. The CDR3 nucleotides are TGTGCCTGGAGCGCAGCAGTGCCGGGGGGGCACGAGCAGTACTTC. Translated, it gives CAWSAAVPGGHEQYF.

This clone occurred once. The same CDR3 also results from other DNA sequences found in this sample. The V and J genes are TRBV18 and TRBJ2-7; D is uncertain. V lost 6 bases, J lost 1 base, and 7 bases lay in between. Germline-derived CDR1 and CDR2 are KGHSH and LQKENI. There are 12 residues in the CDR3. CDR3 residues: CASSPNSYEQYF. Here the CDR3 DNA reads TGTGCCAGCTCCCCTAATTCCTACGAGCAGTACTTC.

CDR3 region: CASSHATGELFF. DNA for the CDR3: TGTGCCAGCAGCCATGCCACCGGGGAGCTGTTTTTT. V is TRBV11-3 and J is TRBJ2-2; D remains unclear. This CDR3 region has 12 residues. CDR1 and CDR2 (germline): SGHNT, YENEEA. Trimming removed 5 bases at V and 4 bases at J, with 5 bases between.

This chain connects TRBV5-6 to TRBJ1-2; D perhaps matches TRBD1 (6 bases). Germline V lookup: CDR1 SGHDT, CDR2 YYEEEE. V lost 4 bases and J lost 6, with 19 bases in between. The CDR3 spans 15 residues. The CDR3 sequence: CASSLYDRSSHGYTF. The CDR3 nucleotides read TGTGCCAGCAGCCTATACGACAGGAGCTCGCATGGCTACACCTTC.

In its sample, this clone was seen once. The CDR3 DNA follows: TGCGCCAGCAGCTTGACGAAGCCTATCGATTTCAATGAGCAGTTCTTC. Its translation: CASSLTKPIDFNEQFF. This chain connects TRBV5-1 to TRBJ2-1; D unresolved. This CDR3 spans 16 amino acids. Germline-derived CDR1 and CDR2 are SGHRS and YFSETQ. V was shortened by 1 base and J by 6 bases, with 17 bases between the two germline ends.

The chain employs TRBV9 and TRBJ1-2; D gene ambiguous. Germline values: CDR1 SGDLS, CDR2 YYNGEE. V was cut by 0 bases and J by 8 bases, with 17 bases left in between. This CDR3 contains 15 residues. CDR3 nucleotide sequence: TGTGCCAGCAGCGTAGAGGCTTCGGGGAGAGGAGGCTACACCTTC. This sequence encodes CASSVEASGRGGYTF.

V and J are TRBV18 and TRBJ1-1; 8 positions agree with TRBD1. V shed 5 bases, J shed 3 bases, and the junction held 5 bases outside the gene matches. The germline V gene has CDR1 KGHSH and CDR2 LQKENI. The CDR3 is 14 residues long. CDR3 amino acids: CASSLTGQDTEAFF. The CDR3 bases are TGTGCCAGCTCATTAACGGGACAGGACACTGAAGCTTTCTTT.

The chain carries TRBV2 and TRBJ2-5, with D perhaps TRBD1 (7 bases). Germline assignment: CDR1 SNHLY and CDR2 FYNNEI. The CDR3 contains 14 residues. V shed 4 bases and J shed 5 bases, with 14 bases lying between them. CDR3 sequence reads: CASSGQGGGETQYF. The CDR3 DNA reads TGTGCCAGCAGTGGACAGGGAGGAGGGGAGACCCAGTACTTC.

This clone was seen once. The CDR3 DNA reads TGTGCCAGCGCCACCCGTATGTACAATGAGCAGTTCTTC. This encodes CASATRMYNEQFF. The chain carries TRBV28 and TRBJ2-1, with D hard to call. V was pared by 8 bases and J by 4 bases, with 12 bases between. This CDR3 has 13 residues. Germline V gives CDR1 MDHEN, CDR2 SYDVKM.

The chain is built from TRBV2 and TRBJ2-2; D remains ambiguous. This CDR3 region has 15 residues. The ends were cut back, 4 bases at V and 6 bases at J, with 15 bases in the middle. The germline CDR1 and CDR2 sequences are SNHLY and FYNNEI. The CDR3 coding sequence is TGTGCCAGCAGTGTAGCCCACTCGGCCGCCGGGGAGCTGTTTTTT. It encodes CASSVAHSAAGELFF.

This chain joins TRBV5-1 and TRBJ2-3; D gene unclear. The germline V gene has CDR1 SGHRS and CDR2 YFSETQ. This CDR3 has 15 amino acids. Between the trimmed V and J ends, which lost 7 bases and 0 bases, there was a span of 15 bases. This CDR3 is CASARIGSSTDTQYF. DNA for the CDR3: TGCGCCAGCGCAAGGATAGGGTCTAGCACAGATACGCAGTATTTT.

This clone was observed a few times. The chain carries TRBV5-1 and TRBJ1-1; a weak D match, TRBD1 (6 bases). From germline, CDR1 is SGHRS and CDR2 YFSETQ. Between the trimmed V and J ends, which lost 7 bases and 2 bases, there was a span of 18 bases. There are 15 residues in the CDR3. The chain's CDR3 is CASRDQGGGNTEAFF. The CDR3 DNA follows: TGCGCCAGCCGCGACCAGGGAGGGGGAAACACTGAAGCTTTCTTT.